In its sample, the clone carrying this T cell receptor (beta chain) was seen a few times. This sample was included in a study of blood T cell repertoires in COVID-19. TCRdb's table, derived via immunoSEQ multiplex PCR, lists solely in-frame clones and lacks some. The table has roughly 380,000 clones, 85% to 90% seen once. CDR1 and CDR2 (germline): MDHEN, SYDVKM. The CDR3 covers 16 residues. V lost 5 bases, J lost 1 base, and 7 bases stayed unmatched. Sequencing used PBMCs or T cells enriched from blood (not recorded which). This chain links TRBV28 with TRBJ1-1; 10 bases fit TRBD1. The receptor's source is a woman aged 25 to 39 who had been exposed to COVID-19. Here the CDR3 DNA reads TGTGCCAGCAGTGCTCCCCGGGACAGGGGGAACACTGAAGCTTTCTTT. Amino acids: CASSAPRDRGNTEAFF.